What follows are 21 T cell receptor beta chains derived from one specimen sequenced in a study of cytomegalovirus exposure and HLA in healthy donors. Amplification used 60 Vbeta primers and 13 Jbeta primers. Some clones are missing from TCRdb's copy, which holds only in-frame ones; the method was immunoSEQ multiplex PCR. The sample has more than 95,000 clones, roughly 15% seen once. What was sequenced was PBMCs. Every receptor here comes from a female donor in good health and CMV-seronegative.

This clone was recorded a few times. The chain joins TRBV11-2 to TRBJ2-3, with 8 bases matching TRBD1. This CDR3 has 16 residues. The J segment lost 3 bases and the V segment lost 5 bases, leaving 10 bases of the junction unmatched. Germline V gives CDR1 SGHAT, CDR2 FQNNGV. The CDR3, as DNA: TGTGCCAGCAGCCATCGACAGGGGTCTGATACAGATACGCAGTATTTT. Protein sequence: CASSHRQGSDTDTQYF.

This clone was seen repeatedly, ten times or more. The chain has TRBV6-6 and TRBJ2-7; TRBD1 matches at 8 bases. The CDR3 loop spans 16 amino acids. Germline V gives CDR1 MNHNY, CDR2 SVGAGI (reference sequence). Losses at the gene ends were 5 bases for V and 3 bases for J; bases not matched to a gene: 12. The DNA for the CDR3 is TGTGCCAGCAGTAATAGTGGTGCAGGGGGCGACTACGAGCAGTACTTC. Protein sequence: CASSNSGAGGDYEQYF.

V is TRBV27 and J is TRBJ2-7; 13 nucleotides match TRBD2. J was trimmed by 6 bases and V by 0 bases; bases with no gene match: 5. CDR3 size: 16 residues. CDR1 is MNHEY, CDR2 SMNVEV, per germline (reference sequence). The CDR3 is CASSLSKLAGGSEQYF. In nucleotides, the CDR3 is TGTGCCAGCAGTTTATCGAAACTAGCGGGAGGGAGCGAGCAGTACTTC.

V is TRBV6-5 and J is TRBJ1-2; TRBD1 matches at 9 bases. V was clipped by 5 bases and J by 4 bases; unmatched bases: 5. Germline V gene data show CDR1 as MNHEY and CDR2 as SVGAGI. There are 14 residues in the CDR3. For the CDR3, the DNA is TGTGCCAGCAGTAGGGACAGGGACCTCTATGGCTACACCTTC. Translation: CASSRDRDLYGYTF.

The rearrangement joins TRBV10-1 to TRBJ2-2, with 11 bases fitting TRBD1. J lost 7 bases, V lost 5 bases, and 3 bases had no gene match. The germline CDR1 and CDR2 sequences are WNHNN and SYGVQD (reference sequence). The CDR3 has 14 residues. DNA for the CDR3: TGCGCCAGCAGTCGGACAGGGGGCGGCGGGGAGCTGTTTTTT. Translating it yields CASSRTGGGGELFF.

The chain has TRBV7-2 and TRBJ1-5, with a weak D call TRBD1 (5 bases). V was shortened by 1 base and J by 3 bases, with 7 bases between the two germline ends. This CDR3 is built from 14 residues. CDR1 is SGHTA, CDR2 FQGNSA, per germline. CDR3 sequence reads: CASSLGQNNQPQHF. Here the CDR3 DNA reads TGTGCCAGCAGCTTAGGACAGAACAATCAGCCCCAGCATTTT. Using reference TRBV7-2 and TRBJ1-5 for the parts outside the CDR3, the full variable domain is GAGVSQSPSNKVTEKGKDVELRCDPISGHTALYWYRQSLGQGLEFLIYFQGNSAPDKSGLPSDRFSAERTGGSVSTLTIQRTQQEDSAVYLCASSLGQNNQPQHFGDGTRLSIL.

This chain uses TRBV19 with TRBJ1-3; 7 bases are a match to TRBD1. Germline loops: CDR1 LNHDA, CDR2 SQIVND (reference sequence). V trimming: 3 bases; J trimming: 5 bases; junction bases outside the gene matches: 10. CDR3 length: 16 residues. CDR3 bases: TGTGCCAGTAGTATCCACACAGGGGAAGGGAGAAACACCATATATTTT. Translation gives CASSIHTGEGRNTIYF.

This clone was seen a few times. The chain uses TRBV5-1 and TRBJ2-1; TRBD2 aligns across 8 bases. CDR3 length: 14 residues. In germline, CDR1 is SGHRS, CDR2 YFSETQ. The ends lost 4 bases at V and 9 bases at J; junction bases unmatched: 9. The CDR3 loop reads CASSMGLERGEQFF. DNA of the CDR3: TGCGCCAGCAGCATGGGACTAGAGAGGGGTGAGCAGTTCTTC.

This chain uses TRBV5-4 with TRBJ2-3; 8 bases line up with TRBD2. CDR1 and CDR2 from the germline V gene are SGHNT and YYREEE (reference sequence). Germline trimming cut 2 bases from V and 5 bases from J; bases unmatched to any gene: 4. The CDR3 has 14 amino acids. This CDR3 reads CASSFREGRDTQYF. In DNA, the CDR3 is TGTGCCAGCAGCTTCCGGGAGGGGCGAGATACGCAGTATTTT.

This clone was seen a handful of times. The chain combines TRBV7-2 with TRBJ1-1, with D tentatively TRBD1 (6 bases). The germline V gene encodes CDR1 SGHTA and CDR2 FQGNSA. There are 15 residues in the CDR3. The ends were cut back, 5 bases at V and 1 base at J, with 14 bases in the middle. CDR3 in DNA: TGTGCCAGCAGCCCTTGGGGACAACAGAACACTGAAGCTTTCTTT. Protein product: CASSPWGQQNTEAFF.

V is TRBV15 and J is TRBJ2-3; D possibly corresponds to TRBD2 (5 bases). Between the trimmed V and J ends, which lost 6 bases and 8 bases, there was a span of 9 bases. CDR1 and CDR2 from the germline V gene are LNHNV and YYDKDF (reference sequence). The CDR3 length is 11 residues. CDR3 loop: CATSQRGTQYF. In DNA, the CDR3 is TGTGCCACCAGTCAACGGGGTACGCAGTATTTT.

The rearrangement joins TRBV2 to TRBJ1-1; D is unresolved. Germline CDR1 is SNHLY and CDR2 is FYNNEI. V was shortened by 6 bases and J by 6 bases, with 11 bases between the two germline ends. CDR3 length: 12 amino acids. In DNA, the CDR3 is TGTGCCAGCAGGGGCCGCTCACCTGAAGCTTTCTTT. Translated, it gives CASRGRSPEAFF.

This chain uses TRBV9 with TRBJ1-6; D is unclear. Germline V gives CDR1 SGDLS, CDR2 YYNGEE. The CDR3 has 15 amino acids. Trimming removed 2 bases at V and 6 bases at J, with 12 bases between. The CDR3: CASSVEGGGNSPLHF. In DNA form, the CDR3 reads TGTGCCAGCAGCGTGGAGGGAGGTGGTAATTCACCCCTCCACTTT.

The rearrangement joins TRBV7-8 to TRBJ2-5; D is perhaps TRBD2 (5 bases). CDR1 SGHVS and CDR2 FQNEAQ come from the germline V gene. The V end was cut by 1 base, the J end by 0 bases, with 12 bases between. The CDR3 contains 16 residues. In DNA form, the CDR3 reads TGTGCCAGCAGCTTAGGCCTAGCAGAGAACCAAGAGACCCAGTACTTC. This gives the protein CASSLGLAENQETQYF.

The rearrangement uses TRBV28 and TRBJ1-1, with 7 bases fitting TRBD1. Trimming cost V 10 bases and J 2 bases; bases outside gene matches: 10. Germline V gene sequence: CDR1 MDHEN, CDR2 SYDVKM. CDR3 length equals 14 residues. The CDR3 bases are TGTGCCACGCTTCGACAGGGAATCAACACTGAAGCTTTCTTT. Protein sequence: CATLRQGINTEAFF.

This clone was recorded a few times. The chain carries TRBV27 and TRBJ1-4, with D maybe TRBD1 (5 bases). CDR3 length: 14 amino acids. The V gene's germline CDR1 is MNHEY and CDR2 SMNVEV (reference sequence). Trimming removed 6 bases from V and 7 bases from J, with 15 bases in between. For the CDR3, the DNA is TGTGCCAGCAGCCCCAGGAGGGGTGGTGAAAAACTGTTTTTT. Translating gives CASSPRRGGEKLFF.

The V and J genes are TRBV19 and TRBJ1-5; D uncertain. There are 12 residues in the CDR3. Germline V CDR1 and CDR2: LNHDA, SQIVND (reference sequence). The ends were cut back, 4 bases at V and 4 bases at J, with 5 bases in the middle. In nucleotides, the CDR3 is TGTGCCAGTAGTACGGAGAATCAGCCCCAGCATTTT. It specifies CASSTENQPQHF.

This clone appeared a few times. The genes are TRBV28 and TRBJ2-3; possibly TRBD2 for D (5 bases). Germline CDR1 is MDHEN and CDR2 is SYDVKM. V dropped 6 bases and J dropped 0 bases, with 10 bases sitting between them. This CDR3 region has 14 residues. The CDR3 DNA sequence: TGTGCCAGCAGGAGCGGTACCAGCACAGATACGCAGTATTTT. Translating it yields CASRSGTSTDTQYF.

The rearrangement joins TRBV9 to TRBJ2-3, with TRBD2 matching over 8 bases. The CDR3 spans 13 residues. Trimming cost V 5 bases and J 2 bases; bases outside gene matches: 1. The germline gives CDR1 SGDLS, CDR2 YYNGEE. CDR3 DNA: TGTGCCAGCAGAGCGGGAGACACAGATACGCAGTATTTT. Its translation: CASRAGDTDTQYF.

CDR3 in DNA: TGCGCCAGCAGGGGGCCGCGAGGCACCGGGGAGCTGTTTTTT. This codes for CASRGPRGTGELFF. The rearrangement uses TRBV5-1 and TRBJ2-2; D perhaps matches TRBD1 (5 bases). This CDR3 spans 14 amino acids. The germline V and J ends were trimmed by 5 bases and 4 bases, with 12 bases remaining between them. Germline loops: CDR1 SGHRS, CDR2 YFSETQ. Supplemented by reference TRBV5-1 and TRBJ2-2, the full variable domain reads KAGVTQTPRYLIKTRGQQVTLSCSPISGHRSVSWYQQTPGQGLQFLFEYFSETQRNKGNFPGRFSGRQFSNSRSEMNVSTLELGDSALYLCASRGPRGTGELFFGEGSRLTVL.

The rearrangement joins TRBV27 to TRBJ1-1, with D tentatively TRBD1 (5 bases). The germline V gene encodes CDR1 MNHEY and CDR2 SMNVEV (reference sequence). The V end lost 6 bases, the J end lost 0 bases, and 14 bases lay between the germline ends. This CDR3 has 15 amino acids. The CDR3 sequence is CASRRNQGVNTEAFF. The CDR3, as DNA: TGTGCCAGCAGACGTAACCAGGGCGTGAACACTGAAGCTTTCTTT.